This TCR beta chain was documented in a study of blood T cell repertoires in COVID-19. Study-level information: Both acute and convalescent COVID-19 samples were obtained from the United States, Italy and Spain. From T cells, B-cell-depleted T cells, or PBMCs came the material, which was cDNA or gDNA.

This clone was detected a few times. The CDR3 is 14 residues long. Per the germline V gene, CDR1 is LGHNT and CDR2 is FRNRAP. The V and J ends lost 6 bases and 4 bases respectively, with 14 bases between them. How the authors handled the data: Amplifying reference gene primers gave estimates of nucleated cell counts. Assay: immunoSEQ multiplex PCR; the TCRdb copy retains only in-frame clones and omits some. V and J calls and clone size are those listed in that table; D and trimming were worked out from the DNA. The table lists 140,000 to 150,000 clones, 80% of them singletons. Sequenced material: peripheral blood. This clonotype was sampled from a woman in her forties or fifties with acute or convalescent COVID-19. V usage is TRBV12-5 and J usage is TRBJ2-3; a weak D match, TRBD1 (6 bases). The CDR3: CASGPRQAPDTQYF. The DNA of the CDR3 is TGTGCTAGTGGACCAAGACAGGCCCCAGATACGCAGTATTTT. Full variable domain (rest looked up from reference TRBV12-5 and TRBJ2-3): DARVTQTPRHKVTEMGQEVTMRCQPILGHNTVFWYRQTMMQGLELLAYFRNRAPLDDSGMPKDRFSAEMPDATLATLKIQPSEPRDSAVYFCASGPRQAPDTQYFGPGTRLTVL.